The 18 T cell receptor beta chains given below trace back to one sample, sequenced in a study of PD-L1 blockade in urothelial cancer (dated by TCRdb to 2016 to 2017). The library came from the immunoSEQ multiplex PCR assay. Drawn from immuneACCESS, this table holds only the in-frame rearrangements with V and J called that TCRdb kept. Clones are partly lost; checked studies trace under half to an unresolved V gene and leave the rest unexplained. The sample has around 45,000 clones on record, around 89% of them singletons. Jointly, the top ten make up 13% to 15% of the sample. The sequencing here drew on PBMCs, taken around atezolizumab (anti-PD-L1) treatment. These receptors were taken from an older woman with urothelial cancer.

This chain connects TRBV18 to TRBJ1-1; a weak D match, TRBD1 (5 bases). This CDR3 is built from 13 residues. Looked up from germline, CDR1 is KGHSH and CDR2 is LQKENI. Between the trimmed V and J ends, which lost 6 bases and 4 bases, there was a span of 12 bases. The CDR3 DNA is TGTGCCAGCTCTCTCGGGGGGGGCACTGAAGCTTTCTTT. Amino acids: CASSLGGGTEAFF.

The chain is built from TRBV7-3 and TRBJ2-6, with 7 bases that match TRBD1. The CDR3 spans 17 residues. V lost 5 bases to trimming and J lost 1 base; unmatched junction nucleotides: 8. Germline-derived CDR1 and CDR2 are SGHTA and FQGTGA. The CDR3 DNA reads as TGTGCCAGCAGCCCGACAGGGTTTCGGTCTGGGGCCAACGTCCTGACTTTC. It yields the protein CASSPTGFRSGANVLTF.

The chain combines TRBV7-6 with TRBJ2-7, with 13 nucleotides matching TRBD2. The CDR3 sequence is 19 residues long. V shed 0 bases and J 4 bases; nucleotides not matched to a gene: 12. Looked up from germline, CDR1 is SGHVS and CDR2 is FNYEAQ. CDR3 in DNA: TGTGCCAGCAGCTTAGCGTCGGATCCGGGACTAGCGGGATTTTACGAGCAGTACTTC. It is translated as CASSLASDPGLAGFYEQYF.

To note about this clone: Germline is not matched at one junction end, which may reflect a read error. The V call is TRBV25-1, the J call TRBJ2-7, with D perhaps TRBD1 (6 bases). The length of the CDR3 is 13 residues. The germline gives CDR1 MGHDK, CDR2 SYGVNS. The CDR3 sequence: CASSEGGTQELYF. The CDR3 region has the DNA TGTGCCAGCAGTGAAGGGGGCACGCAGGAGCTGTACTTC.

This sequence joins TRBV27 and TRBJ2-1; 8 bases map to TRBD2. The CDR3 extends over 14 amino acids. From germline, CDR1 is MNHEY and CDR2 SMNVEV (reference sequence). Trimming at V came to 6 bases and at J to 9 bases, leaving 10 bases not matched to a gene. The CDR3 DNA is TGTGCCAGCAGATCTACGGGAGGGAGAGGTGAGCAGTTCTTC. Protein product: CASRSTGGRGEQFF.

The chain combines TRBV18 with TRBJ2-7, with 8 positions matching TRBD1. The junction had 3 bases not matched to a gene; V was cut back by 3 bases and J by 2 bases. This CDR3 has 14 residues. CDR1 and CDR2 from the germline V gene are KGHSH and LQKENI. CDR3 sequence: CASSPGTGPYEQYF. The DNA for the CDR3 is TGTGCCAGCTCACCCGGGACAGGACCCTACGAGCAGTACTTC.

This sequence joins TRBV7-2 and TRBJ2-3; 12 bases line up with TRBD2. J was trimmed by 6 bases and V by 5 bases; bases with no gene match: 6. Germline V gives CDR1 SGHTA, CDR2 FQGNSA. The CDR3 sequence is 15 residues long. The CDR3 loop reads CASSPLAGGPDTQYF. In DNA form, the CDR3 reads TGTGCCAGCAGCCCCCTAGCGGGAGGGCCGGATACGCAGTATTTT.

The V call is TRBV15, the J call TRBJ2-3; TRBD2 agrees at 7 bases. Trimming took 5 bases from V and 0 from J; bases not matched to a gene: 11. CDR3 length equals 17 residues. Per germline, CDR1 LNHNV and CDR2 YYDKDF (reference sequence). CDR3 loop: CATSGGVIGWSTDTQYF. The CDR3 bases are TGTGCCACCAGCGGGGGGGTTATAGGATGGAGCACAGATACGCAGTATTTT.

The V and J genes are TRBV25-1 and TRBJ1-4; D is ambiguous. The germline gives CDR1 MGHDK, CDR2 SYGVNS. V lost 3 bases to trimming and J lost 8 bases, with 10 bases between them. This CDR3 contains 13 residues. The CDR3, as DNA: TGTGCCAGCAGTGATGGCCTCCTGGAAAAACTGTTTTTT. Translating gives CASSDGLLEKLFF.

V and J are TRBV7-8 and TRBJ1-4, with 8 bases matching TRBD1. In germline, CDR1 is SGHVS, CDR2 FQNEAQ. This CDR3 region has 15 residues. Trimming took 6 bases from V and 8 from J; bases not matched to a gene: 11. The CDR3 protein is CASRKFRGLSEKLFF. CDR3 sequence (DNA): TGTGCCAGCAGGAAATTCAGGGGGCTTAGCGAAAAACTGTTTTTT.

A few counts support this clone. This chain uses TRBV5-4 with TRBJ1-6; 8 bases are shared with TRBD1. Per germline, CDR1 SGHNT and CDR2 YYREEE (reference sequence). The CDR3 covers 14 residues. The ends lost 9 bases at V and 7 bases at J; junction bases unmatched: 9. CDR3 sequence: CATRQGLLNSPLHF. The CDR3 bases are TGTGCCACACGACAGGGGCTTCTGAATTCACCCCTCCACTTT.

The V call is TRBV4-3, the J call TRBJ2-3; possibly TRBD1 for D (6 bases). Looked up from germline, CDR1 is LGHNA and CDR2 is YSLEER. V was shortened by 4 bases and J by 2 bases, with 13 bases between the two germline ends. CDR3 size: 15 residues. The CDR3 bases are TGCGCCAGCAGCCCCGACAGGCTCGACACAGATACGCAGTATTTT. Its protein is CASSPDRLDTDTQYF.

The chain recombines TRBV20-1 with TRBJ2-7; 8 nucleotides agree with TRBD1. The V and J ends lost 6 bases and 3 bases, in that order; junction bases with no gene match: 1. The CDR3 has 11 amino acids. CDR1 and CDR2 from the germline V gene are DFQATT and SNEGSKA (reference sequence). CDR3 protein: CSAGQGYEQYF. DNA of the CDR3: TGCAGTGCCGGACAGGGCTACGAGCAGTACTTC.

This clone appeared once. This sequence joins TRBV5-4 and TRBJ1-3; D unresolved. CDR3 length: 14 amino acids. V lost 6 bases to trimming and J lost 4 bases, with 14 bases between them. The germline V gene encodes CDR1 SGHNT and CDR2 YYREEE (reference sequence). CDR3 in amino acids: CASMGGRSGNTIYF. For the CDR3, the DNA is TGTGCCAGCATGGGAGGGCGGTCCGGAAACACCATATATTTT.

This rearrangement joins TRBV6-4 to TRBJ2-3; D is perhaps TRBD2 (6 bases). CDR3 length: 16 amino acids. V shed 0 bases and J shed 4 bases, with 14 bases lying between them. Germline-derived CDR1 and CDR2 are MRHNA and SNTAGT. The CDR3 DNA sequence: TGTGCCAGCAGTGACTCGAAAGGCGGGGCTCCAGATACGCAGTATTTT. Residues: CASSDSKGGAPDTQYF.

The chain combines TRBV16 with TRBJ1-4, with TRBD1 identical over 7 bases. Germline V gives CDR1 KGHSY, CDR2 FQNENV. V was pared by 4 bases and J by 10 bases, with 6 bases of the junction left unmatched. This CDR3 is 13 amino acids long. CDR3 in DNA: TGTGCCAGCAGCCCCCAACAGGGGAGAAAACTGTTTTTT. Encoded protein: CASSPQQGRKLFF.

CDR3: CASSAREGPYNEQFF. CDR3 nucleotide sequence: TGTGCCAGCTCAGCTCGGGAGGGCCCCTACAATGAGCAGTTCTTC. The chain joins TRBV18 to TRBJ2-1; TRBD2 agrees at 8 bases. Germline values: CDR1 KGHSH, CDR2 LQKENI. CDR3 length: 15 amino acids. Losses at the gene ends were 5 bases for V and 2 bases for J; bases not matched to a gene: 5.

Here the CDR3 DNA reads TGCGCCAGCAGCCATCGGACTAGCGGGTTTAAAGAAACCGGGGAGCTGTTTTTT. Encoded protein: CASSHRTSGFKETGELFF. V and J are TRBV4-1 and TRBJ2-2, with 11 bases that match TRBD2. Per germline, CDR1 MGHRA and CDR2 YSYEKL. The J segment lost 5 bases and the V segment lost 3 bases, leaving 11 bases of the junction unmatched. This CDR3 is 18 amino acids long.